What follows are 8 T cell receptor beta chains derived from one specimen sequenced in a study of OX40 agonist ivuxolimab in advanced cancers. Generated by immunoSEQ multiplex PCR, the TCRdb table keeps only in-frame clones and is missing some. The profile shows tens of thousands of clones, approximately 90% of them singletons. Specimen: CD4+ or CD8+ T cells sorted from blood, collected in a trial of the OX40 agonist ivuxolimab. These receptors all come from an adult with an advanced solid tumor such as melanoma, head and neck, liver or kidney cancer.

The chain is built from TRBV6-5 and TRBJ2-7; TRBD1 matches 10 bases. Trimming removed 4 bases from V and 3 bases from J; junction bases left unmatched: 6. Germline CDR1 MNHEY, CDR2 SVGAGI. The length of the CDR3 is 15 residues. Here the CDR3 DNA reads TGTGCCAGCAGTTCCCCTGACAGGGGGCTCTACGAGCAGTACTTC. Translating gives CASSSPDRGLYEQYF.

The chain links TRBV29-1 to TRBJ1-1; D gene unclear. The germline gives CDR1 SQVTM, CDR2 ANQGSEA. Deletions cut 0 bases from V and 4 bases from J, with 12 bases between. The CDR3 has 14 residues. In DNA, the CDR3 is TGCAGCGTTGAAGATCCCGCCTGGGTCACTGAAGCTTTCTTT. Protein: CSVEDPAWVTEAFF.

The V and J genes are TRBV18 and TRBJ1-1, with D unclear. This CDR3 contains 13 residues. CDR1 and CDR2 from the germline V gene are KGHSH and LQKENI. V was shortened by 3 bases and J by 4 bases, with 9 bases between the two germline ends. CDR3 amino acids: CASSPQESTEAFF. The CDR3 DNA reads TGTGCCAGCTCACCTCAGGAGAGCACTGAAGCTTTCTTT.

The rearrangement links TRBV9 to TRBJ2-2; D unclear. Germline loops: CDR1 SGDLS, CDR2 YYNGEE. The CDR3 has 14 amino acids. The V gene lost 7 bases and the J gene lost 3 bases, with 13 bases spanning the gap. For the CDR3, the DNA is TGTGCCAGCCAAGATAGGGAAGACACCGGGGAGCTGTTTTTT. Its translation is CASQDREDTGELFF.

The chain has TRBV5-6 and TRBJ2-7; D is tentatively TRBD1 or TRBD2 (5 bases each). CDR3 length: 13 amino acids. Germline-derived CDR1 and CDR2 are SGHDT and YYEEEE. Between the trimmed V and J ends, which lost 3 bases and 4 bases, there was a span of 11 bases. CDR3 protein: CASSSGPPYEQYF. CDR3 nucleotides: TGTGCCAGCAGCTCGGGACCGCCATACGAGCAGTACTTC.

This chain uses TRBV4-1 with TRBJ2-2; a possible D gene is TRBD2 (5 bases). The V and J ends lost 3 bases and 1 base respectively, with 9 bases between them. Per the germline V gene, CDR1 is MGHRA and CDR2 is YSYEKL. The CDR3 has 15 amino acids. The CDR3 DNA is TGCGCCAGCAGCCACCTAGCCCTGAACACCGGGGAGCTGTTTTTT. Translating it yields CASSHLALNTGELFF.

The chain carries TRBV14 and TRBJ2-7; no firm D call. With 0 bases removed from V and 6 bases from J, the gap between germline ends came to 9 bases. There are 13 residues in the CDR3. Per the germline V gene, CDR1 is SGHDN and CDR2 is FVKESK. The CDR3 here is CASSQDGWREQYF. CDR3 bases: TGTGCCAGCAGCCAAGATGGGTGGCGCGAGCAGTACTTC.

The rearrangement links TRBV11-3 to TRBJ2-7; tentatively, D is TRBD2 (5 bases). Trimming removed 5 bases from V and 4 bases from J, with 18 bases in between. The CDR3 runs to 15 residues. CDR1 SGHNT and CDR2 YENEEA come from the germline V gene. DNA for the CDR3: TGTGCCAGCAGCCCCGACCCGGGATTTCTATACGAGCAGTACTTC. Protein product: CASSPDPGFLYEQYF. Using reference TRBV11-3 and TRBJ2-7 for the parts outside the CDR3, the full variable domain is EAGVVQSPRYKIIEKKQPVAFWCNPISGHNTLYWYLQNLGQGPELLIRYENEEAVDDSQLPKDRFSAERLKGVDSTLKIQPAELGDSAVYLCASSPDPGFLYEQYFGPGTRLTVT.